The T cell receptor (beta chain) described here comes from a study of blood T cell repertoires in COVID-19. Study details: The origin of the acute and convalescent COVID-19 samples was the United States, Italy and Spain.

Authors' processing steps: Using reference gene primer amplification, nucleated cell counts were estimated. Here immunoSEQ multiplex PCR was the method, and the copy in TCRdb shows in-frame clones only, minus some. V, J and clone size are taken as reported in that table, and D and trimming were inferred from the DNA itself. The sample contains fewer than 120,000 clones, approximately 80% of which appear only once. Trimming took 4 bases from V and 3 from J; bases not matched to a gene: 5. The germline V gene has CDR1 SGHRS and CDR2 YFSETQ. The CDR3 runs 14 residues. J is TRBJ1-2 and V is TRBV5-1; 8 bases fit TRBD1. The receptor was derived from a woman in her sixties with acute or convalescent COVID-19. Material: peripheral blood. This CDR3 reads CASSPGGADYGYTF. CDR3 bases: TGCGCCAGCAGCCCAGGGGGCGCGGACTATGGCTACACCTTC.